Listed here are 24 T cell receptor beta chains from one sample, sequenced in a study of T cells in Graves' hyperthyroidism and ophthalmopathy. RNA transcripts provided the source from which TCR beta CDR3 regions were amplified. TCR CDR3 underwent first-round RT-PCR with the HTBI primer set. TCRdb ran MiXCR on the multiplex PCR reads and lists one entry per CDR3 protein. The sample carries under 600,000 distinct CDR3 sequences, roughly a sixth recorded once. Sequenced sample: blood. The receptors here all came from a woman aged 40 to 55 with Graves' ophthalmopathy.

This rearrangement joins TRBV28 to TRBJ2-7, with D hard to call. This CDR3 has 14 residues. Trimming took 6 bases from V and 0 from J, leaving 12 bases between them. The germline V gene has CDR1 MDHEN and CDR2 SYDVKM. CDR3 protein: CASRPGQVSYEQYF. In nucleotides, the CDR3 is TGTGCCAGCAGACCCGGGCAGGTCTCCTACGAGCAGTACTTC.

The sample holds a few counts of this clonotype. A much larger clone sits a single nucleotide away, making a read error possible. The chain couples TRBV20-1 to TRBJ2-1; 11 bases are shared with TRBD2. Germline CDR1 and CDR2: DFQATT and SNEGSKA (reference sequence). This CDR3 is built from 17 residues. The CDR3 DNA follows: TGCAGTGCTAGTGATAGCGGGGGGGTGAGCTCCTACAATAAGCAGTTCTTC. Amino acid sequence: CSASDSGGVSSYNKQFF.

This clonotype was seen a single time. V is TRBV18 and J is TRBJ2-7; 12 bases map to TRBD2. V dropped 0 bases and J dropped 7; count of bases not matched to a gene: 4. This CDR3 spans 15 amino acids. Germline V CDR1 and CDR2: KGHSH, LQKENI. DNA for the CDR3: TGTGCCAGCTCACCACCGACTAGCGGGGGCTATGAGCAGTACTTC. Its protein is CASSPPTSGGYEQYF.

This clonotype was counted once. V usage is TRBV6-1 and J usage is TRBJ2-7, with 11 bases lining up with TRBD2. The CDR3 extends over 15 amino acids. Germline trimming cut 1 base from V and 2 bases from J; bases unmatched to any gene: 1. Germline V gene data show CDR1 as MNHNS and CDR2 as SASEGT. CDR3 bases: TGTGCCAGCAGTGAAGGGACTAGCGGGCCCTACGAGCAGTACTTC. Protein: CASSEGTSGPYEQYF.

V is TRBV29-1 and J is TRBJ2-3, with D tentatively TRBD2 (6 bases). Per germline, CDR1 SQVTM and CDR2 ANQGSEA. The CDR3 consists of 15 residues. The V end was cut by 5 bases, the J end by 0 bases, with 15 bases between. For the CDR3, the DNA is TGCAGCGTTCGACGGGAGTCCGCTAGCACAGATACGCAGTATTTT. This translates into CSVRRESASTDTQYF.

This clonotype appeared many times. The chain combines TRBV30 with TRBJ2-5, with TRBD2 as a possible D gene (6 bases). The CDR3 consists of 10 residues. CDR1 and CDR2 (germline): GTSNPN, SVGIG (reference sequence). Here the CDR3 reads CAGGQETQYF. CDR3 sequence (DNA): TGTGCGGGGGGCCAAGAGACCCAGTACTTC.

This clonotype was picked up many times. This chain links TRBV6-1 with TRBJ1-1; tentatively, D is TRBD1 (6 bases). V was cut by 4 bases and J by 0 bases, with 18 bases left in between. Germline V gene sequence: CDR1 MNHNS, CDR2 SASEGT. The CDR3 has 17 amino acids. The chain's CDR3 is CASSGPGHLIMNTEAFF. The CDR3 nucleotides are TGTGCCAGCAGTGGACCGGGACATCTAATTATGAACACTGAAGCTTTCTTT.

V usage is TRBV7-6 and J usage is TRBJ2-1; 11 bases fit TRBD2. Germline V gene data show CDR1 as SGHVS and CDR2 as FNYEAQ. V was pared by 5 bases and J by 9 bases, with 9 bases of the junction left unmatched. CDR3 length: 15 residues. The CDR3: CASSHSGGALSEQFF. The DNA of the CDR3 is TGTGCCAGCAGCCATAGCGGGGGGGCATTGAGTGAGCAGTTCTTC.

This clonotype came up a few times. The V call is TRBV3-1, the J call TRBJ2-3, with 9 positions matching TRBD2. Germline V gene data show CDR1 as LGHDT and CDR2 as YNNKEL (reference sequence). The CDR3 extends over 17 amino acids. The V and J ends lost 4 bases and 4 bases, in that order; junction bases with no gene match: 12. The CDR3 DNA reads TGTGCCAGCAGCCTAAGAAAGCCGACTAGCGGATCAGATACGCAGTATTTT. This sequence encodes CASSLRKPTSGSDTQYF.

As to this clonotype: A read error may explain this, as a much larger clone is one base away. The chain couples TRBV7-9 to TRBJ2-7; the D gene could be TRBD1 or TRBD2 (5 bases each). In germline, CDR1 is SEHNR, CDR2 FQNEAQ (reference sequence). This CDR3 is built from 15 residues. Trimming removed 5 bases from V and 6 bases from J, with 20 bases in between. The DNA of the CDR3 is TGTGCCAGCAGCCCCGCCGGGGCGGCGCCTAGCGAGCAGTACTTC. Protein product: CASSPAGAAPSEQYF.

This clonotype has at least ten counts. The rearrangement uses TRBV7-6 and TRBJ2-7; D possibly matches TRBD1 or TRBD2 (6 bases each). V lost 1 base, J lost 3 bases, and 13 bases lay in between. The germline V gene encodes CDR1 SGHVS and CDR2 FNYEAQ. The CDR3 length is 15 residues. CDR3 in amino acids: CASSLEGDSGYEQYF. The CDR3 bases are TGTGCCAGCAGCTTAGAGGGGGATAGCGGCTACGAGCAGTACTTC.

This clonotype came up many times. CDR3 protein: CASSQNWGQGYNEQFF. In DNA, the CDR3 is TGTGCCAGCAGCCAAAATTGGGGACAGGGATACAATGAGCAGTTCTTC. The chain has TRBV3-1 and TRBJ2-1; TRBD1 matches 9 bases. Unmatched junction bases numbered 6, after V lost 2 bases and J lost 4 bases. Germline CDR1 reads LGHDT; CDR2 reads YNNKEL (reference sequence). This CDR3 is 16 amino acids long.

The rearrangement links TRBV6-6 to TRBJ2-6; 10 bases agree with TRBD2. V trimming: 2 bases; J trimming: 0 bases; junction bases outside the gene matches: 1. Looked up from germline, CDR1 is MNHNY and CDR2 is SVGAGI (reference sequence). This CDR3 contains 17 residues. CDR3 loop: CASSYPSGGSGANVLTF. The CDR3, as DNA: TGTGCCAGCAGTTACCCTAGCGGGGGCTCTGGGGCCAACGTCCTGACTTTC.

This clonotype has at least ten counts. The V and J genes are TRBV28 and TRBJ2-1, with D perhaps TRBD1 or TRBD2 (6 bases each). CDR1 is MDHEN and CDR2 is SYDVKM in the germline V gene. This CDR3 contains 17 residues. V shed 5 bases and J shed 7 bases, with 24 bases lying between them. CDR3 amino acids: CASSPRGVARGSNEQFF. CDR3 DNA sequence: TGTGCCAGCAGTCCCCGCGGGGTGGCGAGGGGGTCGAATGAGCAGTTCTTC.

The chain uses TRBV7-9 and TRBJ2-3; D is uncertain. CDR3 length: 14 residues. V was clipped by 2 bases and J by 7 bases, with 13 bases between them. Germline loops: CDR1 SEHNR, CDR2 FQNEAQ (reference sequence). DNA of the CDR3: TGTGCCAGCAGCTTATCCCCTTTGAGGCATACGCAGTATTTT. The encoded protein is CASSLSPLRHTQYF.

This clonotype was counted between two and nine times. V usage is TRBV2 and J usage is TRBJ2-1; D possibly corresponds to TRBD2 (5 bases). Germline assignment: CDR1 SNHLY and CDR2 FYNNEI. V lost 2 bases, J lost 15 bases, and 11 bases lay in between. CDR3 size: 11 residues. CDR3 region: CASSEPGTLFF. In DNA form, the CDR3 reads TGTGCCAGCAGTGAACCGGGAACTTTGTTCTTC.

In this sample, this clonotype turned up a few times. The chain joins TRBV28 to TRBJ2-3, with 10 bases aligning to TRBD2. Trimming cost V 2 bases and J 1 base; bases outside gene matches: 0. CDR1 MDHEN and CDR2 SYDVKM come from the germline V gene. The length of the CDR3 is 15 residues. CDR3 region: CASSLSGRGTDTQYF. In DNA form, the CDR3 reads TGTGCCAGCAGTTTAAGCGGGAGGGGCACAGATACGCAGTATTTT.

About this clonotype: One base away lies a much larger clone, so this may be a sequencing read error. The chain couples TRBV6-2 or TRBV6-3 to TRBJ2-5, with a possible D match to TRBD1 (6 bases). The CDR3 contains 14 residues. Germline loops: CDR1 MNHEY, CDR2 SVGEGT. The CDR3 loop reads CATKGSGRGETQHF. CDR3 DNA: TGTGCCACCAAGGGGTCGGGCAGGGGAGAGACCCAGCACTTC.

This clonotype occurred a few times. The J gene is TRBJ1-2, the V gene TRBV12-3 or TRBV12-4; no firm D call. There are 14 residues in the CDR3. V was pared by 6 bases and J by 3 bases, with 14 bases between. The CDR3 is CASSPGPTYYGYTF. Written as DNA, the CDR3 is TGTGCCAGCAGCCCCGGACCGACGTACTATGGCTACACCTTC.

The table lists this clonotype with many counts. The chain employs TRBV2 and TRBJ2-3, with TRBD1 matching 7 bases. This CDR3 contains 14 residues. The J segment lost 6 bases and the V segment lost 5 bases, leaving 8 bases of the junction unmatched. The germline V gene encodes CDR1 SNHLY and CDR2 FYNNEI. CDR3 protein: CASSKGALEDTQYF. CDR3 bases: TGTGCCAGCAGTAAGGGGGCGCTGGAGGATACGCAGTATTTT.

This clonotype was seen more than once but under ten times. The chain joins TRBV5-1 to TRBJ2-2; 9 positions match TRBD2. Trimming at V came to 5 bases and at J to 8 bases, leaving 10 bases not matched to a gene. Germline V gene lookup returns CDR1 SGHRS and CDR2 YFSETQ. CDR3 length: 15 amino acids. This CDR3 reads CASSSSGNEIGELFF. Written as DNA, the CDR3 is TGCGCCAGCAGTTCTAGCGGGAACGAAATAGGGGAGCTGTTTTTT.

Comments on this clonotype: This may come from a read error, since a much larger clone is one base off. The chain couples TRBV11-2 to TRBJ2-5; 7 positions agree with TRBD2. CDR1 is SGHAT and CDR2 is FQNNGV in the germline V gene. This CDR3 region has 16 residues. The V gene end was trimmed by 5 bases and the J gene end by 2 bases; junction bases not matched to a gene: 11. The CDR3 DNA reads TGTGCCAGCAGCGGGTCCTTGGCTAGCGGACAAGAGACCCAGTACTTC. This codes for CASSGSLASGQETQYF. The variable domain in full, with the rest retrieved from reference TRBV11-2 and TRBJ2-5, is EAGVAQSPRYKIIEKRQSVAFWCNPISGHATLYWYQQILGQGPKLLIQFQNNGVVDDSQLPKDRFSAERLKGVDSTLKIQPAKLEDSAVYLCASSGSLASGQETQYFGPGTRLLVL.

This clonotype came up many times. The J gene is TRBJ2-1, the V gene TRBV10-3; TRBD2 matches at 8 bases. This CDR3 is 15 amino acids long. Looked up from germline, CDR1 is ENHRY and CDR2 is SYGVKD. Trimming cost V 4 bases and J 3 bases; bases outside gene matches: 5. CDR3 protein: CAISASLAGYNEQFF. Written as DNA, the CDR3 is TGTGCCATCAGTGCTAGCCTAGCGGGCTACAATGAGCAGTTCTTC.

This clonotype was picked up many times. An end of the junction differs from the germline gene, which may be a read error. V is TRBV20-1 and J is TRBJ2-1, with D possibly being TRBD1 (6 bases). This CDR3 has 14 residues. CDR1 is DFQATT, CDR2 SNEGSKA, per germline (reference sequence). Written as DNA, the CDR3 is TGCAGTGCTAGCTCAGGGGCAGCCTATAATGAGCAGTTCTTC. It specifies CSASSGAAYNEQFF.